Following are 17 T cell receptor beta chains from one sample sequenced in a study of blood T cell repertoires in COVID-19. Method: immunoSEQ multiplex PCR; TCRdb's copy keeps in-frame clones and lacks some. The sample includes 150,000 to 200,000 clones, around 86% of them seen just once. Source material: peripheral blood. The origin of the receptors is a middle-aged man with active or convalescent COVID-19.

The gene calls are TRBV11-2 and TRBJ2-7, with TRBD1 identical over 12 bases. V shed 1 base and J 5 bases; nucleotides not matched to a gene: 9. The CDR3 consists of 17 residues. Germline V gene sequence: CDR1 SGHAT, CDR2 FQNNGV. CDR3 sequence (DNA): TGTGCCAGCAGCTTAGGACTTGCGGGACAGGGGGCCAACGAGCAGTACTTC. Its protein product is CASSLGLAGQGANEQYF.

The chain carries TRBV4-1 and TRBJ2-5; 10 bases line up with TRBD2. Trimming removed 3 bases from V and 5 bases from J; junction bases left unmatched: 6. Germline V gives CDR1 MGHRA, CDR2 YSYEKL. The CDR3 is 15 residues long. As DNA, the CDR3 is TGCGCCAGCAGCCAGGCGCAGACTAGCGGGGAGACCCAGTACTTC. Translation: CASSQAQTSGETQYF.

This clone appeared a single time. The CDR3: CASRAGAQPQHF. The DNA for the CDR3 is TGTGCCAGCAGGGCAGGGGCCCAGCCCCAGCATTTT. The V call is TRBV2, the J call TRBJ1-5, with a tentative D call TRBD1 (6 bases). Germline values: CDR1 SNHLY, CDR2 FYNNEI. Trimming removed 6 bases from V and 7 bases from J, with 10 bases in between. The CDR3 is 12 amino acids. The whole variable domain, remainder taken from reference TRBV2 and TRBJ1-5, is EPEVTQTPSHQVTQMGQEVILRCVPISNHLYFYWYRQILGQKVEFLVSFYNNEISEKSEIFDDQFSVERPDGSNFTLKIRSTKLEDSAMYFCASRAGAQPQHFGDGTRLSIL.

The chain combines TRBV12-5 with TRBJ1-5; a possible D gene is TRBD1 (6 bases). This CDR3 spans 15 amino acids. With 0 bases removed from V and 4 bases from J, the gap between germline ends came to 10 bases. CDR1 and CDR2 from the germline V gene are LGHNT and FRNRAP. CDR3 coding DNA: TGTGCTAGTGGTTTGGTAGGGCAGGGGAATCAGCCCCAGCATTTT. This gives the protein CASGLVGQGNQPQHF.

This clone was detected once. V and J are TRBV2 and TRBJ2-7; possibly TRBD2 for D (5 bases). The CDR3 totals 14 residues. Germline CDR1 reads SNHLY; CDR2 reads FYNNEI. V gave up 0 bases and J gave up 11 bases, with 17 bases separating them. The DNA of the CDR3 is TGTGCCAGCAGTGAAGCGCTTCGGGGTCGGCGGAAGTACTTC. Its translation is CASSEALRGRRKYF.

The genes are TRBV7-3 and TRBJ2-7; maybe TRBD1 (6 bases). The CDR3 contains 14 residues. Per germline, CDR1 SGHTA and CDR2 FQGTGA. With 5 bases removed from V and 2 bases from J, the gap between germline ends came to 13 bases. The CDR3 spells CASSLGGSPYEQYF. The CDR3 coding sequence is TGTGCCAGCAGCCTTGGGGGCAGCCCCTACGAGCAGTACTTC.

J is TRBJ2-1 and V is TRBV7-2; tentatively, D is TRBD2 (5 bases). Germline CDR1 and CDR2: SGHTA and FQGNSA. The V gene lost 1 base and the J gene lost 8 bases, with 18 bases spanning the gap. The CDR3 is made up of 16 amino acids. DNA for the CDR3: TGTGCCAGCAGCTTAGGCCCACGGACGGGGAGAGATGAGCAGTTCTTC. Encoded protein: CASSLGPRTGRDEQFF.

This chain uses TRBV6-1 with TRBJ1-2; 7 nucleotides agree with TRBD1. The CDR3 runs 15 residues. Germline lookup yields CDR1 MNHNS and CDR2 SASEGT. Trimming cost V 2 bases and J 4 bases; bases outside gene matches: 7. The DNA of the CDR3 is TGTGCCAGCAGTGAAAACCTCCGGGACAGCTATGGCTACACCTTC. It is translated as CASSENLRDSYGYTF.

The rearrangement joins TRBV4-2 to TRBJ1-1; the D is unclear. V was shortened by 1 base and J by 1 base, with 16 bases between the two germline ends. The CDR3 loop spans 17 amino acids. CDR1 is LGHNA and CDR2 is YNFKEQ in the germline V gene. The CDR3 nucleotides read TGTGCCAGCAGCCAAGGGCAGGTGCTAATCTCGAACACTGAAGCTTTCTTT. As protein: CASSQGQVLISNTEAFF.

The V call is TRBV30, the J call TRBJ1-5, with D tentatively TRBD1 (5 bases). Between the trimmed V and J ends, which lost 7 bases and 2 bases, there was a span of 18 bases. The CDR3 runs to 15 residues. In germline, CDR1 is GTSNPN, CDR2 SVGIG (reference sequence). In DNA form, the CDR3 reads TGTGCCTCTGATGGGGGGGGACTCGGCAATCAGCCCCAGCATTTT. Its protein product is CASDGGGLGNQPQHF.

The V gene is TRBV12-3 or TRBV12-4, the J gene TRBJ2-7; 8 bases line up with TRBD1. V lost 8 bases, J lost 7 bases, and 10 bases stayed unmatched. CDR3 length equals 13 residues. The CDR3 reads CASGVQGVGEQYF. CDR3 nucleotides: TGTGCCAGCGGTGTACAGGGGGTAGGTGAGCAGTACTTC.

The genes are TRBV7-9 and TRBJ2-1; 7 bases are a match to TRBD2. V dropped 5 bases and J dropped 12; count of bases not matched to a gene: 19. This CDR3 has 16 amino acids. CDR1 and CDR2 (germline): SEHNR, FQNEAQ (reference sequence). DNA of the CDR3: TGTGCCAGCAGCCTCGGTGGGGGGGTCCACCCCGAGGGGCAGTTCTTC. Amino acids: CASSLGGGVHPEGQFF. The full variable domain, rest sourced from reference TRBV7-9 and TRBJ2-1, is DTGVSQNPRHKITKRGQNVTFRCDPISEHNRLYWYRQTLGQGPEFLTYFQNEAQLEKSRLLSDRFSAERPKGSFSTLEIQRTEQGDSAMYLCASSLGGGVHPEGQFFGPGTRLTVL.

This chain links TRBV11-2 with TRBJ2-7, with 7 nucleotides matching TRBD2. Germline assignment: CDR1 SGHAT and CDR2 FQNNGV. Trimming cost V 1 base and J 2 bases; bases outside gene matches: 5. The CDR3 spans 15 residues. The CDR3 DNA follows: TGTGCCAGCAGCTTAGCGCGCGGGACTACCTACGAGCAGTACTTC. It codes for CASSLARGTTYEQYF.

The rearrangement joins TRBV28 to TRBJ2-7, with D tentatively TRBD1 (6 bases). Germline V CDR1 and CDR2: MDHEN, SYDVKM. There are 13 residues in the CDR3. Trimming took off 7 bases at V and 1 base at J, with 11 bases between the two ends. CDR3 loop: CASTGQKSYEQYF. The CDR3 DNA reads as TGTGCCAGCACAGGACAGAAGTCCTACGAGCAGTACTTC.

V usage is TRBV12-3 or TRBV12-4 and J usage is TRBJ1-2; 7 bases match TRBD1. This CDR3 is built from 13 residues. The junction had 6 bases not matched to a gene; V was cut back by 4 bases and J by 7 bases. CDR3 loop: CASSSSTGVGYTF. In DNA, the CDR3 is TGTGCCAGCAGTTCCTCTACAGGGGTTGGCTACACCTTC.

This clone was observed a single time. This sequence joins TRBV27 and TRBJ1-1; TRBD1 might be the D (5 bases). This CDR3 contains 13 residues. V lost 7 bases, J lost 1 base, and 10 bases lay in between. CDR1 MNHEY and CDR2 SMNVEV come from the germline V gene (reference sequence). The CDR3 DNA follows: TGTGCCAGCACCCTGACAGCGAACACTGAAGCTTTCTTT. This codes for CASTLTANTEAFF.

The rearrangement joins TRBV3-1 (or the pseudogene TRBV3-2) to TRBJ2-7, with a weak D call TRBD1 (5 bases). V lost 1 base and J lost 6, with 10 bases in between. The length of the CDR3 is 13 residues. CDR1 is LGHDT, CDR2 YNNKEL, per germline (reference sequence). The CDR3 nucleotides are TGTGCCAGCAGCCAAGGGGGCGGCTTCGAGCAGTACTTC. Protein: CASSQGGGFEQYF.